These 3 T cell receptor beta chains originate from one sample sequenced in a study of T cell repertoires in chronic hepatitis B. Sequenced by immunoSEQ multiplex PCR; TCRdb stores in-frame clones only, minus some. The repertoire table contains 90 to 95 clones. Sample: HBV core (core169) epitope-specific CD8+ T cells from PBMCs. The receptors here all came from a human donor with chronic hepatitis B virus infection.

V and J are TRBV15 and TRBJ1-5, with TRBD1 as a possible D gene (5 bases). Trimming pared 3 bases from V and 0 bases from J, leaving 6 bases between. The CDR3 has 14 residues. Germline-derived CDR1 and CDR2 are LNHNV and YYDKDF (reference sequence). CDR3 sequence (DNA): TGTGCCACCAGCAGGGACAATAGCAATCAGCCCCAGCATTTT. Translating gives CATSRDNSNQPQHF.

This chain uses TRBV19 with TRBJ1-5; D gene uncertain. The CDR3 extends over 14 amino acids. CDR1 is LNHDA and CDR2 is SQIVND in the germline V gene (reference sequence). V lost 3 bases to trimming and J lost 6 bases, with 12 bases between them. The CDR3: CASSIWGIGQPQHF. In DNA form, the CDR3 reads TGTGCCAGTAGTATTTGGGGAATTGGTCAGCCCCAGCATTTT.

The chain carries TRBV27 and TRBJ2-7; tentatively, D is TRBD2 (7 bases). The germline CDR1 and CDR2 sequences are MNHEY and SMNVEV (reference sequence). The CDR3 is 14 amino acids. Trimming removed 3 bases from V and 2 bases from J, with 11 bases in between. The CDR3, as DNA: TGTGCCAGCAGTTTCGGGGGGCCCGCCTACGAGCAGTACTTC. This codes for CASSFGGPAYEQYF.